This T cell receptor (beta chain) was recorded in a study of blood T cells in healthy people across ages. At the level of the study: Per every two T cells, about one barcoded beta molecule was captured by template switching. Whole-study results and caveats: Possibly confounding the expanded clonotype changes was the fact that donor CMV status was unknown. Strongly correlated with naive T cell percentage was TCR beta diversity.

This clonotype was recorded once. The antigen is not known. V lost 4 bases to trimming and J lost 2 bases, with 15 bases between them. CDR3 length: 15 amino acids. The germline V gene has CDR1 SGHRS and CDR2 YFSETQ. Then a second PCR, running roughly 6 to 11 cycles, was carried out with a sample-barcoded 5' primer and a J-beta primer mix. TCRdb recomputed calls from the 5' RACE reads with MiXCR, one row per CDR3 protein. Altogether roughly 700,000 distinct CDR3 sequences are present, about 52% being singletons, with the ten largest covering roughly 34%. Whenever a sample was processed, at least 6 million PBMCs were isolated.

The specimen was blood. This chain connects TRBV5-1 to TRBJ1-2; D possibly corresponds to TRBD1 (6 bases). The sequence came from a woman in her sixties in good health. The CDR3 sequence is CASSPAGTRNYGYTF. The CDR3 bases are TGCGCCAGCAGCCCTGCCGGGACACGGAACTATGGCTACACCTTC.